The 29 T cell receptor beta chains given below trace back to one sample, sequenced in a study of CD8 T cells in ankylosing spondylitis (dated by TCRdb to the late 2010s). The library was made by 5' RACE. Reads for this sample came from an Illumina HiSeq 2500. TCRdb cleaned the public reads at Q25 with fastp, built clones with MiXCR and kept in-frame beta chains. Identical CDR3 protein sequences are pooled into one entry, listed with their most common genes and DNA. The sample profile shows some 130,000 distinct CDR3 sequences; about 7.3% of them were found once. The ten largest make up over 10% of the sample. Sequencing was carried out using blood, either unsorted or a sorted T cell fraction (not recorded which). The receptor source for this set is a female donor with ankylosing spondylitis or in good health (not recorded which).

This clonotype was counted only a few times. V is TRBV30 and J is TRBJ1-1, with TRBD1 as a possible D gene (5 bases). The CDR3 length is 13 residues. Trimming stripped 5 bases from V and 7 bases from J, with 17 bases between. Per the germline V gene, CDR1 is GTSNPN and CDR2 is SVGIG (reference sequence). CDR3 sequence: CAWSGNVVGEAFF. The CDR3 DNA sequence: TGTGCCTGGTCAGGGAACGTCGTGGGTGAAGCTTTCTTT. The whole variable domain, remainder taken from reference TRBV30 and TRBJ1-1, is SQTIHQWPATLVQPVGSPLSLECTVEGTSNPNLYWYRQAAGRGLQLLFYSVGIGQISSEVPQNLSASRPQDRQFILSSKKLLLSDSGFYLCAWSGNVVGEAFFGQGTRLTVV.

This clonotype was picked up many times. This sequence joins TRBV6-6 and TRBJ1-3; weak D call: TRBD1 (6 bases). The V end lost 9 bases, the J end lost 4 bases, and 13 bases lay between the germline ends. The CDR3 is 13 residues long. The germline gives CDR1 MNHNY, CDR2 SVGAGI (reference sequence). The CDR3 nucleotides read TGTGCCAGTGAACAGGGAACGGGAAACACCATATATTTT. Encoded protein: CASEQGTGNTIYF.

This clonotype was seen ten or more times. The V call is TRBV9, the J call TRBJ2-1, with D unclear. The germline V gene encodes CDR1 SGDLS and CDR2 YYNGEE. The length of the CDR3 is 14 residues. V was trimmed by 3 bases and J by 9 bases, leaving 16 bases between them. The CDR3 region has the DNA TGTGCCAGCAGCGCCAGGCTCGAGAGTGGTGAGCAGTTCTTC. Encoded protein: CASSARLESGEQFF.

This clonotype was observed at least ten times. This chain joins TRBV13 and TRBJ2-6, with TRBD2 as a possible D gene (6 bases). The CDR3 runs to 17 residues. V was cut by 5 bases and J by 4 bases, with 18 bases left in between. In germline, CDR1 is PRHDT, CDR2 FYEKMQ (reference sequence). The CDR3 bases are TGTGCCAGCAGCATCCGGCTCGGGGGATCCGGGGCCAACGTCCTGACTTTC. Amino acids: CASSIRLGGSGANVLTF.

This clonotype was seen at least ten times. This chain connects TRBV24-1 to TRBJ2-1, with 9 nucleotides matching TRBD2. The CDR3 is made up of 16 amino acids. J lost 4 bases, V lost 4 bases, and 7 bases had no gene match. The germline V gene encodes CDR1 KGHDR and CDR2 SFDVKD. The DNA of the CDR3 is TGTGCCACCAGTGAAGATCTAGCGGGGACATACAATGAGCAGTTCTTC. This sequence encodes CATSEDLAGTYNEQFF.

This clonotype has a count of ten or more. The chain carries TRBV6-5 and TRBJ2-7; TRBD2 is a possible D gene (6 bases). Germline assignment: CDR1 MNHEY and CDR2 SVGAGI. V lost 0 bases to trimming and J lost 3 bases, with 12 bases between them. This CDR3 is 15 amino acids long. CDR3 coding DNA: TGTGCCAGCAGTTACTCGTTAGCGGCTTACTACGAGCAGTACTTC. It translates to CASSYSLAAYYEQYF.

This clonotype was observed many times. This sequence joins TRBV13 and TRBJ2-3; TRBD2 matches at 7 bases. With V trimmed by 4 bases and J by 2 bases, 3 bases remained unmatched. CDR1 is PRHDT, CDR2 FYEKMQ, per germline (reference sequence). This CDR3 region has 14 residues. In nucleotides, the CDR3 is TGTGCCAGCAGCTCGGGACTATTCACAGATACGCAGTATTTT. This codes for CASSSGLFTDTQYF.

The chain is built from TRBV12-3 or TRBV12-4 and TRBJ1-5; perhaps TRBD1 as D (5 bases). Trimming pared 6 bases from V and 0 bases from J, leaving 12 bases between. The CDR3 spans 15 residues. Here the CDR3 DNA reads TGTGCCAGCAGCCGAGACAGTCATAGCAATCAGCCCCAGCATTTT. Its translation: CASSRDSHSNQPQHF.

This clonotype was detected many times. The rearrangement links TRBV29-1 to TRBJ1-2; the match to TRBD1 covers 7 bases. CDR1 is SQVTM, CDR2 ANQGSEA, per germline. This CDR3 spans 12 amino acids. Unmatched junction bases numbered 10, after V lost 3 bases and J lost 12 bases. The CDR3 sequence: CSVDSLQGRHTF. CDR3 in DNA: TGCAGCGTTGACAGTCTACAGGGGCGACACACCTTC.

This clonotype was observed at least ten times. The genes are TRBV7-8 and TRBJ2-5; 8 bases map to TRBD2. J was trimmed by 1 base and V by 2 bases; bases with no gene match: 3. CDR3 length: 15 residues. CDR1 and CDR2 from the germline V gene are SGHVS and FQNEAQ. This chain's CDR3 is CASSLLAGGQETQYF. The CDR3 nucleotides are TGTGCCAGCAGCTTACTGGCGGGGGGCCAAGAGACCCAGTACTTC.

This chain joins TRBV12-3 or TRBV12-4 and TRBJ1-4, with D perhaps matching TRBD1 (5 bases). This CDR3 is built from 13 residues. Trimming took off 3 bases at V and 7 bases at J, with 9 bases between the two ends. Here the CDR3 DNA reads TGTGCCAGCAGTTTTGGGACGTCTGAAAAACTGTTTTTT. Amino acid sequence: CASSFGTSEKLFF.

This clonotype was counted between two and nine times. The chain links TRBV18 to TRBJ2-7, with D perhaps matching TRBD2 (5 bases). The germline V gene encodes CDR1 KGHSH and CDR2 LQKENI. V lost 0 bases and J lost 5, with 14 bases in between. The CDR3 is 15 residues long. Here the CDR3 reads CASSPPVSGWDEQYF. CDR3 bases: TGTGCCAGCTCACCACCGGTATCGGGGTGGGACGAGCAGTACTTC.

This clonotype was seen repeatedly, ten times or more. V gene TRBV20-1 combines with J gene TRBJ2-2; 7 nucleotides match TRBD1. J lost 0 bases, V lost 8 bases, and 3 bases had no gene match. CDR1 and CDR2 from the germline V gene are DFQATT and SNEGSKA (reference sequence). The CDR3 extends over 13 amino acids. In DNA, the CDR3 is TGCAGTTTAGACAGGGCGAACACCGGGGAGCTGTTTTTT. It is translated as CSLDRANTGELFF.

This clonotype has ten or more counts. This chain connects TRBV7-6 to TRBJ2-5; perhaps TRBD1 as D (6 bases). The germline V and J ends were trimmed by 4 bases and 2 bases, with 11 bases remaining between them. Germline CDR1 and CDR2: SGHVS and FNYEAQ. This CDR3 has 14 amino acids. CDR3 sequence: CASSSFGQQETQYF. Written as DNA, the CDR3 is TGTGCCAGCAGCTCCTTCGGACAGCAAGAGACCCAGTACTTC.

This clonotype was counted many times. V gene TRBV4-1 combines with J gene TRBJ2-3; D unresolved. Germline V gives CDR1 MGHRA, CDR2 YSYEKL. The CDR3 spans 14 residues. Trimming left V 4 bases short and J 6 bases short, with 14 bases between. CDR3 amino acids: CASSPRVGVDTQYF. The CDR3, as DNA: TGCGCCAGCAGCCCCCGGGTAGGAGTGGATACGCAGTATTTT.

This clonotype was observed many times. V usage is TRBV15 and J usage is TRBJ2-5, with 8 bases identical to TRBD2. J was trimmed by 5 bases and V by 3 bases; bases with no gene match: 11. This CDR3 has 16 residues. From germline, CDR1 is LNHNV and CDR2 YYDKDF (reference sequence). Written as DNA, the CDR3 is TGTGCCACCAGCAGGCGGGCGGGGGGCGTCCCGGAGACCCAGTACTTC. It codes for CATSRRAGGVPETQYF.

V is TRBV9 and J is TRBJ2-1; 9 bases agree with TRBD1. Germline CDR1 SGDLS, CDR2 YYNGEE. Trimming cost V 0 bases and J 5 bases; bases outside gene matches: 3. The CDR3 has 15 residues. The CDR3 loop is CASSVGQGGNNEQFF. The CDR3, as DNA: TGTGCCAGCAGCGTAGGACAGGGGGGCAACAATGAGCAGTTCTTC. The full variable domain, completed using reference TRBV9 and TRBJ2-1, is DSGVTQTPKHLITATGQRVTLRCSPRSGDLSVYWYQQSLDQGLQFLIQYYNGEERAKGNILERFSAQQFPDLHSELNLSSLELGDSALYFCASSVGQGGNNEQFFGPGTRLTVL.

This chain connects TRBV27 to TRBJ2-4; a weak D match, TRBD1 (5 bases). V lost 4 bases to trimming and J lost 2 bases, with 15 bases between them. Germline V gives CDR1 MNHEY, CDR2 SMNVEV (reference sequence). This CDR3 spans 16 amino acids. CDR3 sequence (DNA): TGTGCCAGCAGTTCAAGATTGACAGCGACCAAAAACATTCAGTACTTC. As protein: CASSSRLTATKNIQYF.

This chain connects TRBV18 to TRBJ2-7; D gene ambiguous. Germline assignment: CDR1 KGHSH and CDR2 LQKENI. The CDR3 has 16 residues. Trimming removed 6 bases at V and 1 base at J, with 19 bases between. CDR3 loop: CASSHSTPASSYEQYF. CDR3 sequence (DNA): TGTGCCAGCTCGCACAGTACGCCGGCCTCTTCCTACGAGCAGTACTTC.

This clonotype came up many times. This chain joins TRBV6-1 and TRBJ1-4; D is possibly TRBD1 (5 bases). Per the germline V gene, CDR1 is MNHNS and CDR2 is SASEGT. CDR3 length equals 14 residues. The ends were cut back, 5 bases at V and 5 bases at J, with 12 bases in the middle. CDR3 nucleotide sequence: TGTGCCAGCAGTCCCGACAGCAGAAATGAAAAACTGTTTTTT. Translating gives CASSPDSRNEKLFF.

This clonotype was detected ten times or more. The chain couples TRBV21-1 to TRBJ1-2; the D call of TRBD1 is as the table states it, not checked on the DNA. TRBV21-1 is flagged as a pseudogene. The CDR3 is 16 residues long. DNA of the CDR3: TGTGCCAGCAGCAAAGGACTGTTACAGGGGGGGGATGGCTACACCTTC. This codes for CASSKGLLQGGDGYTF.

This clonotype was recorded many times. The chain uses TRBV4-1 and TRBJ1-5, with a possible D match to TRBD1 (5 bases). In germline, CDR1 is MGHRA, CDR2 YSYEKL. The CDR3 has 16 residues. Trimming took off 6 bases at V and 6 bases at J, with 21 bases between the two ends. The CDR3 loop is CASRTQEGLNTQPQHF. The CDR3 DNA is TGCGCCAGCAGAACACAAGAGGGGTTGAACACTCAGCCCCAGCATTTT.

In its sample, this clonotype was seen many times. The rearrangement links TRBV6-1 to TRBJ2-4; 11 bases are a match to TRBD1. The V gene end was trimmed by 6 bases and the J gene end by 13 bases; junction bases not matched to a gene: 14. The CDR3 spans 15 residues. Looked up from germline, CDR1 is MNHNS and CDR2 is SASEGT. The CDR3 reads CASSSGGQGESKQYF. The CDR3 nucleotides read TGTGCCAGCAGCTCGGGGGGACAGGGGGAAAGTAAACAGTACTTC.

The rearrangement links TRBV10-3 to TRBJ1-2; TRBD1 aligns across 8 bases. The CDR3 totals 15 residues. J lost 8 bases, V lost 3 bases, and 11 bases had no gene match. Germline V gives CDR1 ENHRY, CDR2 SYGVKD. The CDR3 bases are TGTGCCATCAGTGATCCAGGGGGCCCCACCCGAGGCTACACCTTC. Translating gives CAISDPGGPTRGYTF.

The table lists this clonotype with many counts. As DNA, the CDR3 is TGTGCCAGCAGCGGAGGACAGGGGCCCTATGGCTACACCTTC. It yields the protein CASSGGQGPYGYTF. V is TRBV9 and J is TRBJ1-2, with 9 bases lining up with TRBD1. V dropped 3 bases and J dropped 4; count of bases not matched to a gene: 4. The CDR3 runs to 14 residues. Germline loops: CDR1 SGDLS, CDR2 YYNGEE. Full variable domain (rest looked up from reference TRBV9 and TRBJ1-2): DSGVTQTPKHLITATGQRVTLRCSPRSGDLSVYWYQQSLDQGLQFLIQYYNGEERAKGNILERFSAQQFPDLHSELNLSSLELGDSALYFCASSGGQGPYGYTFGSGTRLTVV.

This clonotype occurred many times. V and J are TRBV28 and TRBJ1-2; no reliable D call. V was cut by 6 bases and J by 0 bases, with 11 bases left in between. Germline values: CDR1 MDHEN, CDR2 SYDVKM. The CDR3 runs to 14 residues. The CDR3 region is CASRRGPPNYGYTF. The DNA for the CDR3 is TGTGCCAGCAGGCGGGGTCCTCCTAACTATGGCTACACCTTC.

For this clonotype: This sequence may be a read error, since a much larger clone differs from it by one base. V and J are TRBV27 and TRBJ2-2; 7 bases agree with TRBD1. The CDR3 consists of 15 residues. The germline V gene has CDR1 MNHEY and CDR2 SMNVEV (reference sequence). CDR3 DNA sequence: TGTGCCAGCAGTTCGTTCGGCAGGGGGACCGTGGAGCTGTTTTTT. Amino acid sequence: CASSSFGRGTVELFF.

This clonotype showed up many times. The chain joins TRBV27 to TRBJ1-6; D is unresolved. V dropped 3 bases and J dropped 11 bases, with 14 bases sitting between them. Germline assignment: CDR1 MNHEY and CDR2 SMNVEV (reference sequence). CDR3 length equals 14 residues. The chain's CDR3 is CASSFEFSRTPLHF. The DNA of the CDR3 is TGTGCCAGCAGTTTCGAGTTCTCCCGGACACCCCTCCACTTT.

In its sample, this clonotype was seen many times. V is TRBV25-1 and J is TRBJ2-2; D perhaps matches TRBD2 (6 bases). Germline CDR1 MGHDK, CDR2 SYGVNS. The CDR3 consists of 15 residues. V dropped 3 bases and J dropped 3 bases, with 11 bases sitting between them. CDR3: CASSDTWGDTGELFF. Written as DNA, the CDR3 is TGTGCCAGCAGTGATACCTGGGGGGACACCGGGGAGCTGTTTTTT.